Included here is one TCR beta chain sequence, with context. This record comes from a study of blood T cell repertoires in COVID-19. Some clones are missing from TCRdb's copy, which holds only in-frame ones; the method was immunoSEQ multiplex PCR. The repertoire includes about 55,000 clones, 85% to 90% of them detected once, and 1.4% sits in the top ten. This sequence was found in a man in his sixties with acute or convalescent COVID-19. The sequenced sample consisted of peripheral blood.

The CDR3 protein is CASRPDGRGYNEQFF. In nucleotides, the CDR3 is TGTGCCAGCAGACCAGACGGTCGCGGTTACAATGAGCAGTTCTTC. The chain recombines TRBV28 with TRBJ2-1; D gene unclear. Per germline, CDR1 MDHEN and CDR2 SYDVKM. The V end was cut by 6 bases, the J end by 4 bases, with 16 bases between. CDR3 length: 15 residues. Full variable domain (missing parts from reference TRBV28 and TRBJ2-1): DVKVTQSSRYLVKRTGEKVFLECVQDMDHENMFWYRQDPGLGLRLIYFSYDVKMKEKGDIPEGYSVSREKKERFSLILESASTNQTSMYLCASRPDGRGYNEQFFGPGTRLTVL.